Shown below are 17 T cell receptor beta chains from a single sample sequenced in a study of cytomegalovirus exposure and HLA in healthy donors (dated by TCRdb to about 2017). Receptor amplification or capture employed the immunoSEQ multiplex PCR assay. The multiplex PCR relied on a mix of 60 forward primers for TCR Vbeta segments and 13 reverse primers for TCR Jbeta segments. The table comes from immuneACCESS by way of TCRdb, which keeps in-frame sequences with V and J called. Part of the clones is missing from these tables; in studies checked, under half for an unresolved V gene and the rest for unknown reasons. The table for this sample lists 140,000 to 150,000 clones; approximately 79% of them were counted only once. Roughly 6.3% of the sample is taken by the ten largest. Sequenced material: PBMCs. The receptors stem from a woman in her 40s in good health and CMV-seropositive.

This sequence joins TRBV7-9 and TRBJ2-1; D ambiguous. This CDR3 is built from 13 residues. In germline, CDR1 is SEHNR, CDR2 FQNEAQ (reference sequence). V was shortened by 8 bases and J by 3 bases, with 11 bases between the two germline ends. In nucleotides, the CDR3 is TGTGCCAGCGGGTCTAACAGCTACAATGAGCAGTTCTTC. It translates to CASGSNSYNEQFF.

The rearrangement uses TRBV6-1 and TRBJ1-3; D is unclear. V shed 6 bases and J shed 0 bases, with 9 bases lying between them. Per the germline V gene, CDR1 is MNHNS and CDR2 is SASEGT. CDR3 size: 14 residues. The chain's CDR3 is CASRELSSGNTIYF. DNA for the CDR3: TGTGCCAGCAGAGAGCTGAGCTCTGGAAACACCATATATTTT.

The CDR3 DNA reads TGTGCCAGCAGGTCCGGGGGGGCGACCCAGTACTTC. Encoded protein: CASRSGGATQYF. The chain uses TRBV2 and TRBJ2-5; 8 bases are a match to TRBD2. This CDR3 region has 12 residues. In germline, CDR1 is SNHLY, CDR2 FYNNEI. V trimming: 6 bases; J trimming: 7 bases; junction bases outside the gene matches: 4.

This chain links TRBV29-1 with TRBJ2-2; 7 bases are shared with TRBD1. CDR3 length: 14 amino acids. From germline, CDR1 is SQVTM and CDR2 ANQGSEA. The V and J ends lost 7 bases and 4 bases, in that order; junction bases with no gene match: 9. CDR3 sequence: CSGGTGTVTGELFF. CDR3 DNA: TGCAGCGGCGGCACCGGGACAGTCACCGGGGAGCTGTTTTTT.

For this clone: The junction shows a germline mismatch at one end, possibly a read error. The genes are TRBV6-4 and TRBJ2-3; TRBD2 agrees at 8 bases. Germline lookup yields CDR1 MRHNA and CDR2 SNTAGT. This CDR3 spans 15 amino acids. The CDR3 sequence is CASSESGGRTDAQYF. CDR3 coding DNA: TGTGCCAGCAGTGAGAGCGGGGGCCGGACAGATGCGCAGTATTTT.

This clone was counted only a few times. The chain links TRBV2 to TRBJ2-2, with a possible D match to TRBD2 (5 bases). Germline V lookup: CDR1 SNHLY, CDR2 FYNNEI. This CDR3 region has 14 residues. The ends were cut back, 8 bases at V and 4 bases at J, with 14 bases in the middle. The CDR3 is CASLRGLGTGELFF. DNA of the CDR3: TGTGCCAGCCTTCGGGGTCTAGGCACCGGGGAGCTGTTTTTT. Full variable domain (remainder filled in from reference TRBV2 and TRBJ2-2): EPEVTQTPSHQVTQMGQEVILRCVPISNHLYFYWYRQILGQKVEFLVSFYNNEISEKSEIFDDQFSVERPDGSNFTLKIRSTKLEDSAMYFCASLRGLGTGELFFGEGSRLTVL.

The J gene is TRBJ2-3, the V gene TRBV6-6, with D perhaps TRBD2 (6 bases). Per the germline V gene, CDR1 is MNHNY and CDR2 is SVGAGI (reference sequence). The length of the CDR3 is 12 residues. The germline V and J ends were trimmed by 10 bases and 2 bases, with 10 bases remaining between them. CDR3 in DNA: TGTGCCACAAGGGACTCCACAGATACGCAGTATTTT. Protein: CATRDSTDTQYF.

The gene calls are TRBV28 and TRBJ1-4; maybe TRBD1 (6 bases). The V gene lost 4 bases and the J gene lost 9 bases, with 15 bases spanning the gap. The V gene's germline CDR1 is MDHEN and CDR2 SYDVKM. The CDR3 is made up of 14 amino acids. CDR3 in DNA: TGTGCCAGCAGTTCGGCCGGCCAGGGGCAAAAACTGTTTTTT. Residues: CASSSAGQGQKLFF.

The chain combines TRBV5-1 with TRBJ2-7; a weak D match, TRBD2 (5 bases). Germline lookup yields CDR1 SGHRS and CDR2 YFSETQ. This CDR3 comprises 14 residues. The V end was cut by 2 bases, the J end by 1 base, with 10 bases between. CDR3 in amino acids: CASSFERESYEQYF. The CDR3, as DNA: TGCGCCAGCAGCTTTGAGAGGGAGTCCTACGAGCAGTACTTC.

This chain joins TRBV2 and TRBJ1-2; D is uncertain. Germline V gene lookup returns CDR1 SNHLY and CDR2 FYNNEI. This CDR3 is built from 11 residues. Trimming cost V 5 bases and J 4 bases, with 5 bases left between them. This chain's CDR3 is CASSLAYGYTF. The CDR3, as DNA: TGTGCCAGCAGTCTGGCCTATGGCTACACCTTC.

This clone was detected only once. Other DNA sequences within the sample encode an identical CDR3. CDR3: CASSLDRGYEQYF. CDR3 nucleotide sequence: TGTGCCAGCAGCCTAGACAGGGGCTACGAGCAGTACTTC. The chain carries TRBV7-9 and TRBJ2-7; 8 bases fit TRBD1. The V and J ends lost 5 bases and 3 bases, in that order; junction bases with no gene match: 3. This CDR3 comprises 13 residues. Germline V gene data show CDR1 as SEHNR and CDR2 as FQNEAQ (reference sequence).

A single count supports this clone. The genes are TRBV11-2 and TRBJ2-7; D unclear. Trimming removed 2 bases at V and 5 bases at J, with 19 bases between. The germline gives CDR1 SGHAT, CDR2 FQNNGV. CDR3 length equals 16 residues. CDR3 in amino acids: CASSLFLSGGSNEQYF. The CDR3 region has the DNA TGTGCCAGCAGCTTATTCCTAAGTGGCGGAAGTAACGAGCAGTACTTC.

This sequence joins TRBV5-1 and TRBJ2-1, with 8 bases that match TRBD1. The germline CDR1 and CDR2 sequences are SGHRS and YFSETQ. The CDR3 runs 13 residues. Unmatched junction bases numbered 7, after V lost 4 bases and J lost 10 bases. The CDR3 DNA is TGCGCCAGCAGCCCGACAGGGGATTGGGAGCAGTTCTTC. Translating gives CASSPTGDWEQFF.

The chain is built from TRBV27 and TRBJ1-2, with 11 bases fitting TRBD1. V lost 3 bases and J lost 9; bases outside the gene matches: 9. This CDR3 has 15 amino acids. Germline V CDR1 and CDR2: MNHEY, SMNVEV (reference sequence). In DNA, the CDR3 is TGTGCCAGCAGTTTCGGGACAGGGGGAGATAAGAGCTACACCTTC. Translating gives CASSFGTGGDKSYTF.

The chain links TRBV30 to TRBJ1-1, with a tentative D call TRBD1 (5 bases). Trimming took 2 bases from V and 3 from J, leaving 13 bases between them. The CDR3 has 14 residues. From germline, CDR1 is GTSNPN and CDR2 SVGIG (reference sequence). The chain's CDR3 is CAWSPRGGYTEAFF. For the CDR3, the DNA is TGTGCCTGGAGTCCCCGGGGGGGTTACACTGAAGCTTTCTTT. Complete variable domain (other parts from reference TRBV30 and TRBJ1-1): SQTIHQWPATLVQPVGSPLSLECTVEGTSNPNLYWYRQAAGRGLQLLFYSVGIGQISSEVPQNLSASRPQDRQFILSSKKLLLSDSGFYLCAWSPRGGYTEAFFGQGTRLTVV.

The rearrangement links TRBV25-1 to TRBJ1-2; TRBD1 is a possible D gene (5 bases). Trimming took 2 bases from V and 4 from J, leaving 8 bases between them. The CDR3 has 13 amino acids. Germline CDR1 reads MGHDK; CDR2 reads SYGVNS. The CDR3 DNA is TGTGCCAGCAGTGAACGGCAGGGCTATGGCTACACCTTC. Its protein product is CASSERQGYGYTF.

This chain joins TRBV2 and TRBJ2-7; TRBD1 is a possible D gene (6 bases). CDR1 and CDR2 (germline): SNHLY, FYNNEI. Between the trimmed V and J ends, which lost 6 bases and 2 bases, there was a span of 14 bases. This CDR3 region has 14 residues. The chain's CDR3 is CASSQQGRPYEQYF. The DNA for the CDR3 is TGTGCCAGCAGCCAACAGGGTAGGCCCTACGAGCAGTACTTC.